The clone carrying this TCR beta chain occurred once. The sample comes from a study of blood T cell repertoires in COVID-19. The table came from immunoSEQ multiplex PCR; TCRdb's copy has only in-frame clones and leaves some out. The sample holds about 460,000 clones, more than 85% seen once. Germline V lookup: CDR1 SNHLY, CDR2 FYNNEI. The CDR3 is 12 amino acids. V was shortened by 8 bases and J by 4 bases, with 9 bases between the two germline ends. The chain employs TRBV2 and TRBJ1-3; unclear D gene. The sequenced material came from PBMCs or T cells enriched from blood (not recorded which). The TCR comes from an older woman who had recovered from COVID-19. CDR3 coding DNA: TGTGCCAGCGAGGAGAGAGGAAACACCATATATTTT. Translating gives CASEERGNTIYF.